This T cell receptor beta chain was observed in a study of molecular identifiers for immune sequencing clone quantification. TCRdb itself ran the PCR reads through MiXCR, one entry per CDR3 protein. In the table there are more than 60,000 distinct CDR3 sequences, over 15% of which are singletons. The sample holds many counts of this clonotype. The antigen remains unidentified. It was from about 21,000 to 970,000 sorted cells, with 10%, 30% or 50% RNA, that naive CD8 libraries came. Sorting selected naive CD8 T cells with a CD8+CD4-CCR7+CD45RA+ phenotype. Study-level findings and limits: Because of identical TCR molecules sharing a barcode, sizes of highly expanded clones could be underestimated.

This CDR3 contains 16 residues. The junction had 10 bases not matched to a gene; V was cut back by 0 bases and J by 3 bases. Germline loops: CDR1 DFQATT, CDR2 SNEGSKA (reference sequence). The sequenced sample consisted of naive CD8+ T cells from blood, with Jurkat cell RNA spiked in. Indicated subset: FACS-sorted CD8+CD4-CCR7+CD45RA+ naive T cells. V usage is TRBV20-1 and J usage is TRBJ1-2, with 7 nucleotides matching TRBD1. The clonotype comes from a human donor in good health. Some libraries in this study had Jurkat cell RNA spiked in. The CDR3 spells CSARDLTQDRDYGYTF. CDR3 nucleotide sequence: TGCAGTGCTAGAGACTTGACCCAAGACAGGGACTATGGCTACACCTTC.